The T cell receptor (beta chain) described here comes from a study of shared clonotypes between healthy human individuals. Only in-frame clones appear in the TCRdb table, and some are missing; sequencing was by immunoSEQ multiplex PCR. The sample shows about 990,000 clones, approximately 80% of them seen only once. This CDR3 is 14 amino acids long. Germline V gene data show CDR1 as MDHEN and CDR2 as SYDVKM. The V gene lost 6 bases and the J gene lost 2 bases, with 11 bases spanning the gap. V and J are TRBV28 and TRBJ2-4; tentatively, D is TRBD1 (6 bases). This TCR came from a man aged 18 to 30 in good health. Some clones in this sample may be carry-over from other donors' samples. Input material: memory CD4+ T cells from PBMCs. Regarding subset: CD45RA-negative fraction. CDR3 sequence: CASREGVSKNIQYF. The CDR3 nucleotides are TGTGCCAGCAGAGAGGGGGTGTCCAAAAACATTCAGTACTTC.